The 8 T cell receptor beta chains reported below all come from one sample, sequenced in a study of vaccination and CD4 T cells after COVID-19. The Oncomine TCR Beta short-read assay was applied to DNA of cultured CD4+ T cells. TCRdb called the PCR reads again in MiXCR, with one record for every CDR3 protein. The top ten clones hold roughly 30% of a sample with 3,000 to 4,500 distinct CDR3 sequences, 38% of them seen once. Treatment defined: roughly 11-day PBMC culture with coronavirus spike peptide pools or control peptides (ViraFEST assay). No antigen has been identified for these receptors. Sequenced: CD4+ T cells from blood, cultured in vitro. These receptors were obtained from a human donor who had recovered from COVID-19.

The chain recombines TRBV2 with TRBJ2-1; D is uncertain. Germline loops: CDR1 SNHLY, CDR2 FYNNEI. V was trimmed by 4 bases and J by 7 bases, leaving 5 bases between them. The CDR3 sequence is 11 residues long. The CDR3 loop reads CASSALNEQFF. Here the CDR3 DNA reads TGTGCCAGCAGTGCGCTAAATGAGCAGTTCTTC.

This rearrangement joins TRBV5-1 to TRBJ2-1; TRBD2 aligns across 9 bases. Germline CDR1 SGHRS, CDR2 YFSETQ. The V gene end was trimmed by 4 bases and the J gene end by 9 bases; junction bases not matched to a gene: 17. The CDR3 is 17 amino acids. CDR3 nucleotides: TGCGCCAGCAGCACAACGCTGGTGGCGGGGGGGCCGGTTGAGCAGTTCTTC. Amino acid sequence: CASSTTLVAGGPVEQFF.

The chain has TRBV5-1 and TRBJ2-5; 8 bases align to TRBD1. The J segment lost 4 bases and the V segment lost 4 bases, leaving 6 bases of the junction unmatched. This CDR3 spans 14 amino acids. Germline values: CDR1 SGHRS, CDR2 YFSETQ. The CDR3 coding sequence is TGCGCCAGCAGCGGTTTGACAGGGGTAGAGACCCAGTACTTC. As protein: CASSGLTGVETQYF.

CDR3 loop: CASGLAFQWGNEQFF. In DNA form, the CDR3 reads TGTGCTAGTGGTTTGGCCTTTCAATGGGGTAATGAGCAGTTCTTC. V is TRBV12-5 and J is TRBJ2-1; D not certain. The CDR3 totals 15 residues. In germline, CDR1 is LGHNT, CDR2 FRNRAP. Trimming shortened V by 1 base and J by 7 bases, and 14 bases separated the two germline ends.

This clonotype was counted only a few times. This chain connects TRBV6-4 to TRBJ2-3; 7 bases fit TRBD2. V shed 2 bases and J 2 bases; nucleotides not matched to a gene: 1. This CDR3 has 14 amino acids. CDR1 MRHNA and CDR2 SNTAGT come from the germline V gene. The CDR3 DNA reads as TGTGCCAGCAGTGACAGCGGGGACACAGATACGCAGTATTTT. Its protein is CASSDSGDTDTQYF.

The gene calls are TRBV18 and TRBJ1-3; D unclear. Germline V gene sequence: CDR1 KGHSH, CDR2 LQKENI. The CDR3 consists of 15 residues. V lost 8 bases, J lost 1 base, and 15 bases lay in between. DNA of the CDR3: TGTGCCAGCCAGACAAGCTTCGGATCTGGAAACACCATATATTTT. It yields the protein CASQTSFGSGNTIYF.

This clonotype came up a few times. This rearrangement joins TRBV7-2 to TRBJ2-5; 15 nucleotides match TRBD2. The CDR3 totals 18 residues. The V and J ends lost 7 bases and 5 bases, in that order; junction bases with no gene match: 14. Germline CDR1 and CDR2: SGHTA and FQGNSA. The CDR3 DNA sequence: TGTGCCAGCAAACCCAAAGGACTAGCGGGGGGGCTCTGGGAGACCCAGTACTTC. This encodes CASKPKGLAGGLWETQYF.

The chain carries TRBV20-1 and TRBJ2-2; D may be TRBD1 or TRBD2 (6 bases each). Germline-derived CDR1 and CDR2 are DFQATT and SNEGSKA (reference sequence). This CDR3 region has 13 residues. The V end lost 0 bases, the J end lost 5 bases, and 7 bases lay between the germline ends. The CDR3 DNA reads TGCAGTGCTAGAGAAGGGGGGACCGGGGAGCTGTTTTTT. Translating it yields CSAREGGTGELFF.